This T cell receptor (beta chain) is from a study of T cell responses to AZD1222 COVID-19 vaccine. Whole-study results and caveats: Vaccine-associated CD4 TCRs spanned spike, dominant at 160-218 and 743-854. Donors in the cohort were predominantly white British and more often female, and clonal diversity was possibly underestimated. Baseline testing showed seropositivity in only six AZD1222 recipients. When two AZD1222 doses had been given, Spike-specific TCR breadth and depth rose.

CDR3 size: 18 residues. CDR1 SGHTA and CDR2 FQGTGA come from the germline V gene. V lost 5 bases, J lost 5 bases, and 24 bases lay in between. Generated by immunoSEQ multiplex PCR, the TCRdb table keeps only in-frame clones and is missing some. This table has 150,000 or so clones, approximately 91% appearing once. Notes on this clone: Its antigen is currently unknown.

This sequence joins TRBV7-3 and TRBJ2-2; TRBD2 is a possible D gene (6 bases). The TCR originated in an adult who received the AZD1222 COVID-19 vaccine. This specimen was peripheral blood, taken 28 days after the second AZD1222 dose. CDR3 bases: TGTGCCAGCAGCCGGAGATACTCAGGACTACTAGATACCGGGGAGCTGTTTTTT. Encoded protein: CASSRRYSGLLDTGELFF.